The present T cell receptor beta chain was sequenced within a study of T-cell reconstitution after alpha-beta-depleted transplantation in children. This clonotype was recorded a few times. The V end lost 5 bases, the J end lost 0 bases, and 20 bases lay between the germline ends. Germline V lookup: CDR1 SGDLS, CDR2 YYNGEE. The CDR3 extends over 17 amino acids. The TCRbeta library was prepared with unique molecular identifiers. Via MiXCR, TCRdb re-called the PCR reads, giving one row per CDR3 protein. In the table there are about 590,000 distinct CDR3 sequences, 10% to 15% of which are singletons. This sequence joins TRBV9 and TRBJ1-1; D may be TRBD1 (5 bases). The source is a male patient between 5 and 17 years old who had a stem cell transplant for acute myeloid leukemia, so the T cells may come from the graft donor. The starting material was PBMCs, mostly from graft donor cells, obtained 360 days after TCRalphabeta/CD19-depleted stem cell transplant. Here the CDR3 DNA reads TGTGCCAGCAGTGAAGGCGGGGCAGGGCTTATGAACACTGAAGCTTTCTTT. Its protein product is CASSEGGAGLMNTEAFF. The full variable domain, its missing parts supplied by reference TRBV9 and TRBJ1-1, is DSGVTQTPKHLITATGQRVTLRCSPRSGDLSVYWYQQSLDQGLQFLIQYYNGEERAKGNILERFSAQQFPDLHSELNLSSLELGDSALYFCASSEGGAGLMNTEAFFGQGTRLTVV.